The T cell receptor beta chain under discussion was sequenced for a study of beta chain features in type 1 diabetes. Study at large: Across every sample, approximately 110,000,000 sorted cells were examined in total.

Germline values: CDR1 MDHEN, CDR2 SYDVKM. V lost 6 bases and J 2 bases, leaving 13 bases between the germline ends. There are 14 residues in the CDR3. Blood was collected once per donor into heparin, averaging about 116 mL. Study-wide results and limits: High-TCR-expressing cells could be over-represented by cDNA sequencing. Type 1 diabetes patients showed a moderate but significant shortening of TCRB CDR3s in all four CD4+ subsets. The naive, central memory and Treg TCRB repertoires looked more alike in patients than they did in healthy donors.

In the case of this clone: The antigen is unknown.

Isolated RNA was reverse transcribed in full, so expressed TCRB transcripts were sequenced. Sequenced by immunoSEQ multiplex PCR; TCRdb stores in-frame clones only, minus some. The table lists around 160,000 clones, almost 65% of them singletons. V and J are TRBV28 and TRBJ1-2, with D perhaps matching TRBD1 (5 bases). The sequenced sample consisted of naive CD4+ T cells from blood. The sequence was obtained from a man in his thirties or forties with type 1 diabetes. This CDR3 is CASRTPTENYGYTF. The CDR3 region has the DNA TGTGCCAGCAGAACTCCGACAGAGAACTATGGCTACACCTTC.